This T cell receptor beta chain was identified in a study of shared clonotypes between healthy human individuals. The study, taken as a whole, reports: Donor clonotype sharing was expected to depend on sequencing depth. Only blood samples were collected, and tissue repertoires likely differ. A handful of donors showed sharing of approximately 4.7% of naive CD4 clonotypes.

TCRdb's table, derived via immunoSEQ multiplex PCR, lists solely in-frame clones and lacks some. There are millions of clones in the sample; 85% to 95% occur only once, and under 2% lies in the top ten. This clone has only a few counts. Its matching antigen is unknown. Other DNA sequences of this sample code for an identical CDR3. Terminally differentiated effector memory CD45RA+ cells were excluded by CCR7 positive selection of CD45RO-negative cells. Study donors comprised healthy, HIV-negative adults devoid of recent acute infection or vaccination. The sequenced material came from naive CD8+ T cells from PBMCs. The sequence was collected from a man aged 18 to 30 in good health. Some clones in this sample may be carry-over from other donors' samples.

The CDR3 nucleotides are TGTGCCAGCAGCTTAGGAGTTGGCAATCAGCCCCAGCATTTT. Its translation is CASSLGVGNQPQHF. This chain uses TRBV7-9 with TRBJ1-5, with D hard to call. Looked up from germline, CDR1 is SEHNR and CDR2 is FQNEAQ (reference sequence). V lost 1 base, J lost 2 bases, and 6 bases lay in between. The CDR3 length is 14 residues.